Below are 10 T cell receptor beta chains sequenced from a single sample in a study of T cell changes during pregnancy in multiple sclerosis. TCRdb keeps only in-frame clones here, not all; method: immunoSEQ multiplex PCR. The sample contains 55,000 to 85,000 clones, roughly 92% of which appear only once. Sequences were derived from peripheral blood, sampled in the second trimester of pregnancy. All receptors come from a female donor with multiple sclerosis, enrolled in a pregnancy study.

The chain links TRBV7-2 to TRBJ2-1; TRBD2 aligns across 8 bases. Germline values: CDR1 SGHTA, CDR2 FQGNSA. With V trimmed by 5 bases and J by 0 bases, 6 bases remained unmatched. This CDR3 has 16 amino acids. This CDR3 reads CASSPSGGLSYNEQFF. As DNA, the CDR3 is TGTGCCAGCAGCCCCAGCGGGGGCCTCTCCTACAATGAGCAGTTCTTC.

This chain joins TRBV5-1 and TRBJ2-7; tentatively, D is TRBD1 (6 bases). The CDR3 sequence is 15 residues long. Trimming left V 4 bases short and J 7 bases short, with 21 bases between. CDR1 and CDR2 (germline): SGHRS, YFSETQ. The CDR3 protein is CASSPIGGEAGEQYF. As DNA, the CDR3 is TGCGCCAGCAGCCCTATAGGGGGAGAGGCTGGGGAGCAGTACTTC.

V gene TRBV19 combines with J gene TRBJ1-2; D is ambiguous. Trimming pared 3 bases from V and 1 base from J, leaving 21 bases between. Germline values: CDR1 LNHDA, CDR2 SQIVND (reference sequence). The CDR3 is 18 residues long. CDR3 in DNA: TGTGCCAGTAGTATGGTGTTGGCAGCGCCGCAACTTAACTATGGCTACACCTTC. Encoded protein: CASSMVLAAPQLNYGYTF.

The chain couples TRBV27 to TRBJ2-6; D gene ambiguous. There are 17 residues in the CDR3. Germline CDR1 reads MNHEY; CDR2 reads SMNVEV (reference sequence). V lost 6 bases and J 0 bases, leaving 15 bases between the germline ends. The CDR3 DNA reads TGTGCCAGCAGGGTGCGAGGAGCCCCCTCTGGGGCCAACGTCCTGACTTTC. This translates into CASRVRGAPSGANVLTF.

The chain recombines TRBV7-9 with TRBJ1-4, with D possibly matching TRBD1 (5 bases). Trimming left V 1 base short and J 2 bases short, with 11 bases between. Germline CDR1 SEHNR, CDR2 FQNEAQ (reference sequence). The CDR3 totals 16 residues. The CDR3 DNA reads TGTGCCAGCAGCTTAGGGGAGGGACGGACTAATGAAAAACTGTTTTTT. Protein product: CASSLGEGRTNEKLFF.

J is TRBJ2-1 and V is TRBV29-1; 9 nucleotides agree with TRBD1. With 7 bases clipped from V and 7 bases from J, the junction kept 11 bases outside the gene matches. This CDR3 comprises 14 residues. Per germline, CDR1 SQVTM and CDR2 ANQGSEA. This chain's CDR3 is CSAGGQGMWNEQFF. For the CDR3, the DNA is TGCAGCGCCGGGGGACAGGGAATGTGGAATGAGCAGTTCTTC.

The chain joins TRBV15 to TRBJ2-7; D may be TRBD1 (6 bases). Trimming took off 5 bases at V and 0 bases at J, with 14 bases between the two ends. Germline CDR1 reads LNHNV; CDR2 reads YYDKDF (reference sequence). CDR3 length equals 15 residues. CDR3 residues: CATSGTTGGSYEQYF. Written as DNA, the CDR3 is TGTGCCACCAGCGGGACGACAGGAGGCTCCTACGAGCAGTACTTC.

The chain employs TRBV5-1 and TRBJ2-5; a weak D match, TRBD1 (5 bases). The V end lost 1 base, the J end lost 2 bases, and 12 bases lay between the germline ends. Germline V gene sequence: CDR1 SGHRS, CDR2 YFSETQ. CDR3 length: 15 residues. CDR3 DNA sequence: TGCGCCAGCAGCTTGTACGACAGCCAACAAGAGACCCAGTACTTC. Its translation: CASSLYDSQQETQYF.

The CDR3 DNA reads TGTGCCAGCAGCTCACTAGCGGACTACGAGCAGTACTTC. As protein: CASSSLADYEQYF. V usage is TRBV5-4 and J usage is TRBJ2-7; 8 nucleotides match TRBD2. J was trimmed by 3 bases and V by 3 bases; bases with no gene match: 2. Germline lookup yields CDR1 SGHNT and CDR2 YYREEE (reference sequence). The CDR3 spans 13 residues. Together with reference TRBV5-4 and TRBJ2-7, the CDR3 gives the full variable domain: ETGVTQSPTHLIKTRGQQVTLRCSSQSGHNTVSWYQQALGQGPQFIFQYYREEENGRGNFPPRFSGLQFPNYSSELNVNALELDDSALYLCASSSLADYEQYFGPGTRLTVT.

This clone was counted a few times. This chain uses TRBV29-1 with TRBJ2-1; D may be TRBD1 (5 bases). This CDR3 has 12 amino acids. Trimming cost V 6 bases and J 4 bases, with 10 bases left between them. CDR1 and CDR2 from the germline V gene are SQVTM and ANQGSEA. For the CDR3, the DNA is TGCAGCGTCGATACAGGATACAATGAGCAGTTCTTC. It translates to CSVDTGYNEQFF.